The clone carrying this TCR beta chain was observed once. The CDR3 is 16 residues long. V was cut by 4 bases and J by 3 bases, with 15 bases left in between. Germline V lookup: CDR1 SGHNT, CDR2 YENEEA. This sample is drawn from a study of T cell responses to AZD1222 COVID-19 vaccine. The assay was immunoSEQ multiplex PCR, and TCRdb's table has in-frame clones only and misses some. The sample includes about 69,000 clones, roughly 80% seen only once; the top ten take around 15%. Sequenced material: peripheral blood, taken 28 days after the second AZD1222 dose. J is TRBJ1-4 and V is TRBV11-3, with D unclear. The sequence was collected from an adult who received the AZD1222 COVID-19 vaccine. In DNA form, the CDR3 reads TGTGCCAGCAGCTCCGGGTCCCGCGCCCCTAATGAAAAACTGTTTTTT. Protein sequence: CASSSGSRAPNEKLFF.